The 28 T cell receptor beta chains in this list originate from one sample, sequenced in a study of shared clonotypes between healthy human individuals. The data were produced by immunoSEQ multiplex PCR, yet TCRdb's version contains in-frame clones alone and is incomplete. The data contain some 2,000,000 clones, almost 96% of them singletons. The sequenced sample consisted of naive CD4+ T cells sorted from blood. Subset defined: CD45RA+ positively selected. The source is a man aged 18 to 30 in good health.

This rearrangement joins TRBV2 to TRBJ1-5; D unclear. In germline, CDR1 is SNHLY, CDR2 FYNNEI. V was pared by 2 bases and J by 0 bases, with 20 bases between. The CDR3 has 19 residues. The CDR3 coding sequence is TGTGCCAGCAGTGAAAATTGGTTCACCCTCGAATATAGCAATCAGCCCCAGCATTTT. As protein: CASSENWFTLEYSNQPQHF.

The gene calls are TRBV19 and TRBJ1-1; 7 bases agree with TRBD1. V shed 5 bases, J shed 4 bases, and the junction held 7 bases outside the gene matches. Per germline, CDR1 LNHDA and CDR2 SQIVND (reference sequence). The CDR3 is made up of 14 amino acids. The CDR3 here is CASSPGRGGTEAFF. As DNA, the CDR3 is TGTGCCAGTAGTCCAGGCAGGGGGGGCACTGAAGCTTTCTTT.

Here the CDR3 DNA reads TGTGCCAGCAGGCTGACCGGGACTAGCGGAACAGATACGCAGTATTTT. This codes for CASRLTGTSGTDTQYF. The gene calls are TRBV6-6 and TRBJ2-3, with 11 bases lining up with TRBD2. Trimming cost V 6 bases and J 3 bases; bases outside gene matches: 8. The CDR3 extends over 16 amino acids. In germline, CDR1 is MNHNY, CDR2 SVGAGI (reference sequence).

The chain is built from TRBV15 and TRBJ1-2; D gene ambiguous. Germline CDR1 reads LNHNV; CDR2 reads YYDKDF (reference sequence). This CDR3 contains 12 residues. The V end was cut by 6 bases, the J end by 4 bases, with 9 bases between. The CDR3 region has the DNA TGTGCCACCAGGGACTATGTCTATGGCTACACCTTC. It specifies CATRDYVYGYTF.

The CDR3: CASSPSTGVDSPLHF. The CDR3 DNA follows: TGTGCCAGCAGTCCGTCGACAGGGGTGGATTCACCCCTCCACTTT. This sequence joins TRBV6-1 and TRBJ1-6; 8 bases are shared with TRBD1. Germline V CDR1 and CDR2: MNHNS, SASEGT. The CDR3 consists of 15 residues. Losses at the gene ends were 5 bases for V and 8 bases for J; bases not matched to a gene: 8.

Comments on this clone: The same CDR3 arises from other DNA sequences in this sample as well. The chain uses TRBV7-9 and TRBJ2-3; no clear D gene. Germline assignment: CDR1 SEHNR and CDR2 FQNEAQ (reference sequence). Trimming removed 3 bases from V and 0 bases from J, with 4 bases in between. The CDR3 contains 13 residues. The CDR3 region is CASSFLSTDTQYF. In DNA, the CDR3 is TGTGCCAGCAGCTTTTTAAGCACAGATACGCAGTATTTT. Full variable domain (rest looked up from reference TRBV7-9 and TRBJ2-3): DTGVSQNPRHKITKRGQNVTFRCDPISEHNRLYWYRQTLGQGPEFLTYFQNEAQLEKSRLLSDRFSAERPKGSFSTLEIQRTEQGDSAMYLCASSFLSTDTQYFGPGTRLTVL.

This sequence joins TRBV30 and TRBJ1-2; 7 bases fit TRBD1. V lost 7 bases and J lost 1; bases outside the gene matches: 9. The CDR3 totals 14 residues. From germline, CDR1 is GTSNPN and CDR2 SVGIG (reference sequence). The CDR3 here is CALGGTVYNYGYTF. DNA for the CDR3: TGTGCCTTGGGAGGGACAGTTTATAACTATGGCTACACCTTC.

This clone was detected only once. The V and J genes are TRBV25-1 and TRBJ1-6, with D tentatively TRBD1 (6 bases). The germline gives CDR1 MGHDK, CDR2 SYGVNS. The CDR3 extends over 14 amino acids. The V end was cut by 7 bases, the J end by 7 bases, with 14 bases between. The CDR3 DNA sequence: TGTGCCAGCACCCCCCAGGGGAAGAATTCACCCCTCCACTTT. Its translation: CASTPQGKNSPLHF.

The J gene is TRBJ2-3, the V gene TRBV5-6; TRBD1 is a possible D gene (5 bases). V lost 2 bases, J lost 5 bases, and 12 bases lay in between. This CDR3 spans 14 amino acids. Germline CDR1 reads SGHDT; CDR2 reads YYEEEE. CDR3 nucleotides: TGTGCCAGCAGCTTTCAGGGCGTTGGAGATACGCAGTATTTT. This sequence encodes CASSFQGVGDTQYF.

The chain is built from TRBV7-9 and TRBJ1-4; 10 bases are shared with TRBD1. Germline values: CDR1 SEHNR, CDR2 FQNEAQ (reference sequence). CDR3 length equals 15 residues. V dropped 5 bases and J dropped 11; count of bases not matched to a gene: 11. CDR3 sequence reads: CASSPSGTGDGKLFF. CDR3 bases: TGTGCCAGCAGCCCCAGCGGGACAGGGGATGGCAAACTGTTTTTT.

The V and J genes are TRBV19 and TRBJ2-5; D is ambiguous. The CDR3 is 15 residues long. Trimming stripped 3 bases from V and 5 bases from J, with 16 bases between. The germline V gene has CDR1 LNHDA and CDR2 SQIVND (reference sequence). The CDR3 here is CASSIIMGSGETQYF. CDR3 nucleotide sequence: TGTGCCAGTAGTATTATTATGGGGTCCGGGGAGACCCAGTACTTC.

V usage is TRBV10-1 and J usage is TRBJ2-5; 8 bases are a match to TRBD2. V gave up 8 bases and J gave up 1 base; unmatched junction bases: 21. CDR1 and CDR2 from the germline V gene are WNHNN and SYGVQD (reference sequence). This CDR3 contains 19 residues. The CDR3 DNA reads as TGCGCCAGCTTTCAACGTTCCGGGAGGGCCCCTACGTCCCAAGAGACCCAGTACTTC. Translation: CASFQRSGRAPTSQETQYF.

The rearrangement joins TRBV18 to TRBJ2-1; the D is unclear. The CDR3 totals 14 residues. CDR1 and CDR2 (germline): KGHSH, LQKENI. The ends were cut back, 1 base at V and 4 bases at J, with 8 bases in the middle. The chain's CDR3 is CASSPRGDYNEQFF. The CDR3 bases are TGTGCCAGCTCACCACGAGGCGATTACAATGAGCAGTTCTTC.

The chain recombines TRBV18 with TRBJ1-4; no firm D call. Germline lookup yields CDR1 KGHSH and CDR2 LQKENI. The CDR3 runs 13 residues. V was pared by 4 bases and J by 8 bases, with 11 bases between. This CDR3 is CASSQGLQEKLFF. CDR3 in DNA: TGTGCCAGCTCACAGGGCCTACAGGAAAAACTGTTTTTT.

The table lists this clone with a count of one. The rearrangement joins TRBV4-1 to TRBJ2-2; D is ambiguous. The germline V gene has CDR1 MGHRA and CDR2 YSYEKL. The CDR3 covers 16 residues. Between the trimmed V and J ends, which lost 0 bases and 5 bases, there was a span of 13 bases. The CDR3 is CASSQDRVVGTGELFF. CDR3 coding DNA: TGCGCCAGCAGCCAAGATAGGGTGGTCGGAACCGGGGAGCTGTTTTTT.

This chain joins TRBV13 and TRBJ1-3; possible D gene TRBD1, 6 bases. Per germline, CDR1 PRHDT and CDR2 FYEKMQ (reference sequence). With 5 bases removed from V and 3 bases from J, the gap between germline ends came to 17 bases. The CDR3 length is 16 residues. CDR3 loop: CASSTQTGGYGNTIYF. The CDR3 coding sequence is TGTGCCAGCAGCACCCAGACAGGTGGTTATGGAAACACCATATATTTT.

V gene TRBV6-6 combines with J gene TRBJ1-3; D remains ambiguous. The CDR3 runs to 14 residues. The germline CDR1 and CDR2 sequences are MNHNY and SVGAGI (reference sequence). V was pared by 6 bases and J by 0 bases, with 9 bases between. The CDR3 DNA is TGTGCCAGCAGCCGATTTGGCTCTGGAAACACCATATATTTT. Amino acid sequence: CASSRFGSGNTIYF.

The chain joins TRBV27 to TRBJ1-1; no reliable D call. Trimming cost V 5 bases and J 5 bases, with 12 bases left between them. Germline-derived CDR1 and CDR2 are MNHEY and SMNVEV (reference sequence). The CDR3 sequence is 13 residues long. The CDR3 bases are TGTGCCAGCAGTACCCGGTCTAAAACTGAAGCTTTCTTT. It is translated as CASSTRSKTEAFF.

The CDR3 spells CASSMGQVTTYEQYF. The CDR3 DNA sequence: TGTGCCAGCAGCATGGGACAGGTTACCACCTACGAGCAGTACTTC. The chain is built from TRBV5-6 and TRBJ2-7; 8 nucleotides agree with TRBD1. Germline V gives CDR1 SGHDT, CDR2 YYEEEE. This CDR3 comprises 15 residues. The V and J ends lost 4 bases and 2 bases, in that order; junction bases with no gene match: 8.

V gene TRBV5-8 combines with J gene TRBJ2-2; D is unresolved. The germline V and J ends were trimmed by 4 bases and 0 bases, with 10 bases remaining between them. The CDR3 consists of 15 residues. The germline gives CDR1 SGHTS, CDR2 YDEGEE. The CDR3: CASSPWSSNTGELFF. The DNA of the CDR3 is TGTGCCAGCAGCCCGTGGTCCTCGAACACCGGGGAGCTGTTTTTT.

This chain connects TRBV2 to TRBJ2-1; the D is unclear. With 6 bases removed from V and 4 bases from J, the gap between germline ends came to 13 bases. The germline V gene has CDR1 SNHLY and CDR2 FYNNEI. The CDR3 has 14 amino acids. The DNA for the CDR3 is TGTGCCAGCAGCCCGGACCCGAGATACAATGAGCAGTTCTTC. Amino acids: CASSPDPRYNEQFF.

The CDR3 loop is CASSRLGNSYEQYF. CDR3 in DNA: TGTGCCAGCAGCCGCCTCGGTAACTCCTACGAGCAGTACTTC. V usage is TRBV5-5 and J usage is TRBJ2-7; D not resolved. This CDR3 has 14 amino acids. Germline assignment: CDR1 SGHKS and CDR2 YYEKEE (reference sequence). Trimming shortened V by 4 bases and J by 0 bases, and 11 bases separated the two germline ends.

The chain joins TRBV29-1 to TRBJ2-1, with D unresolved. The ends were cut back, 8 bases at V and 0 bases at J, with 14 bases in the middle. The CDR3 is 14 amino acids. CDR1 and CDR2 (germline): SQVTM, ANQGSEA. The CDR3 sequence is CSSSRILSYNEQFF. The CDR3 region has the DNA TGCAGCTCCTCTCGAATCCTCTCCTACAATGAGCAGTTCTTC.

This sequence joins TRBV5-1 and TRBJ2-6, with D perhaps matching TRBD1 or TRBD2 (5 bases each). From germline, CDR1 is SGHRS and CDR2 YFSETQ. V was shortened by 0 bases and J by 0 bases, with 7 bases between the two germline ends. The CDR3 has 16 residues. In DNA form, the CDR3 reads TGCGCCAGCAGCTTGGAAGGGACCTCTGGGGCCAACGTCCTGACTTTC. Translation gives CASSLEGTSGANVLTF.

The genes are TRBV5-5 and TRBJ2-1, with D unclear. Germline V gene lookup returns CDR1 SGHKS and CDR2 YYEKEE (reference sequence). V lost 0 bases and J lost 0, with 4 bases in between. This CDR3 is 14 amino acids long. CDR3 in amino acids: CASSLVGSYNEQFF. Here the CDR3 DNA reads TGTGCCAGCAGCTTGGTGGGCTCCTACAATGAGCAGTTCTTC.

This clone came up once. The CDR3 nucleotides read TGTGCCAGCAGTAGAGACGGTCTAAGGGGGACCCTCCACTTT. Translating it yields CASSRDGLRGTLHF. V is TRBV6-1 and J is TRBJ1-6; D possibly corresponds to TRBD1 (6 bases). The CDR3 consists of 14 residues. V was trimmed by 5 bases and J by 14 bases, leaving 19 bases between them. Germline V gene sequence: CDR1 MNHNS, CDR2 SASEGT.

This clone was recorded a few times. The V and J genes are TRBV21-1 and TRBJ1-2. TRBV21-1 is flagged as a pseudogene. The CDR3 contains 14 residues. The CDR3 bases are TGTGCCAGCAGCACTCAGGGTCCCCGGGGGGGCTACACCTTC. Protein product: CASSTQGPRGGYTF.

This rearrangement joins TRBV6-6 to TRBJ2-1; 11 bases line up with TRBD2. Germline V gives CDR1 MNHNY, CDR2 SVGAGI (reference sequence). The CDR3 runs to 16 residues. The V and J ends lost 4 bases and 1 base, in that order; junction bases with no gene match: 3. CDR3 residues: CASSSRLAGSYNEQFF. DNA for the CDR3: TGTGCCAGCAGTTCTCGACTAGCGGGGTCCTACAATGAGCAGTTCTTC.